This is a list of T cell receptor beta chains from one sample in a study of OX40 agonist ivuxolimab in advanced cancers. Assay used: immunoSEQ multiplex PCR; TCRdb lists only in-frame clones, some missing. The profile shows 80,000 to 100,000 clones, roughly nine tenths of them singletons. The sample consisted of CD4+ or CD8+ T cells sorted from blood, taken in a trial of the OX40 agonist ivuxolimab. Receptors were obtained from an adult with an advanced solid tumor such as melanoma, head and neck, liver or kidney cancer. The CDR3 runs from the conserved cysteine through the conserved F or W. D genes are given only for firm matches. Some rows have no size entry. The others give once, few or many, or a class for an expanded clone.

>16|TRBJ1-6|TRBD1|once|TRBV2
TGTGCCAGCAGTGTCGGACAGGGGACATTTAATTCACCCCTCCACTTT
CASSVGQGTFNSPLHF
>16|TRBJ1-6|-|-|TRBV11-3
TGTGCCAGCAGCCTCCGTCCAGGCTCCGGGAATTCACCCCTCCACTTT
CASSLRPGSGNSPLHF
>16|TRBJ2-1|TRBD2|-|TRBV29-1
TGCAGCGTTGCCCGCCTCACCGGGACTAGCGGGAATGAGCAGTTCTTC
CSVARLTGTSGNEQFF
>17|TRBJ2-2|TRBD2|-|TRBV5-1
TGCGCCAGCAGCTGGACTAGCGGGAGAGCTAATACCGGGGAGCTGTTTTTT
CASSWTSGRANTGELFF
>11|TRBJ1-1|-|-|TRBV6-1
TGTGCCAGCAGTGAACAGGGGTTGGCTTTCTTT
CASSEQGLAFF
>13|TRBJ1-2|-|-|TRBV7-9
TGTGCCACCTCTACGGGACCCAACTATGGCTACACCTTC
CATSTGPNYGYTF
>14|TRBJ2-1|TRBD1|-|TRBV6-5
TGTGCCAGCAGTCTCCGACAGGGGTACAATGAGCAGTTCTTC
CASSLRQGYNEQFF
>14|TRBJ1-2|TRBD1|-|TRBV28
TGTGCCAGCAGTTTAGTAACAGGGGGAAGTGGCTACACCTTC
CASSLVTGGSGYTF
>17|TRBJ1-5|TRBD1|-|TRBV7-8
TGTGCCAGCAGCTTAGCCACGACAGGGGTTAGCAATCAGCCCCAGCATTTT
CASSLATTGVSNQPQHF
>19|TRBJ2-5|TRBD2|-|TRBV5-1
TGCGCCAGCAGCTCCCAGAGCGGGGGATTTATATCACGCCAAGAGACCCAGTACTTC
CASSSQSGGFISRQETQYF
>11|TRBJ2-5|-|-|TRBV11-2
TGTGCCAGCAGCTTTTCAGGGACCCAGTACTTC
CASSFSGTQYF
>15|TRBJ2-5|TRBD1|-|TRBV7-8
TGTGCCAGCAGCTCCCCCCGTGGCAGGGGGGAGACCCAGTACTTC
CASSSPRGRGETQYF
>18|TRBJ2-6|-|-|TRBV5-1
TGCGCCAGCAGCTTTCAAGGGGGTGGACTCTCTGGGGCCAACGTCCTGACTTTC
CASSFQGGGLSGANVLTF
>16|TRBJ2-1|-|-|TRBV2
TGTGCCAGCAGTGTACAGGGCGGGAATACCTACAATGAGCAGTTCTTC
CASSVQGGNTYNEQFF
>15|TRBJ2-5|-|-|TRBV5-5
TGTGCCAGCAGCTTGGCTACAGGGACCCAAGAGACCCAGTACTTC
CASSLATGTQETQYF
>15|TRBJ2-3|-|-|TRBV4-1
TGCGCCAGCAGCCAAGCACTAGGGGACACAGATACGCAGTATTTT
CASSQALGDTDTQYF
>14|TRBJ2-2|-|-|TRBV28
TGTGCCAGTATTAAGGGGGCGAACACCGGGGAGCTGTTTTTT
CASIKGANTGELFF
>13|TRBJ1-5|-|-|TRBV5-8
TGTGCCAGCCTTCAGGTTAAGAATCAGCCCCAGCATTTT
CASLQVKNQPQHF
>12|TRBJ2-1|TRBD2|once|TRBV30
TGTGCCTGGACTAGCGGGGAGTATGAGCAGTTCTTC
CAWTSGEYEQFF
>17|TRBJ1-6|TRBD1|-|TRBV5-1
TGCGCCAGCAGCTTGGTGGGACAGAGCTCCTATAATTCACCCCTCCACTTT
CASSLVGQSSYNSPLHF
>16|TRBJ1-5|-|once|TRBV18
TGTGCCAGCTCACTTTTTCAAGCGGGGCAAGATCAGCCCCAGCATTTT
CASSLFQAGQDQPQHF
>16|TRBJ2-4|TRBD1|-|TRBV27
TGTGCCAGCCAGCCAGGGGGACACGCAGCCAAAAACATTCAGTACTTC
CASQPGGHAAKNIQYF
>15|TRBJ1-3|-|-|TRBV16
TGTGCCAGCAGCCAATCGCGGACCTCTGGAAACACCATATATTTT
CASSQSRTSGNTIYF
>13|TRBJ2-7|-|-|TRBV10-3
TGTGCCATCAGTGTGACAGGTTCCCACGAGCAGTACTTC
CAISVTGSHEQYF
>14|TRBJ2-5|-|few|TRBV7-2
TGTGCCAGCAGCTTAGGGACGGGAGCGGAGACCCAGTACTTC
CASSLGTGAETQYF